What follows describes a single T cell receptor beta chain. The CDR3 covers 14 residues. Trimming took 2 bases from V and 2 from J, leaving 9 bases between them. The germline CDR1 and CDR2 sequences are LNHDA and SQIVND (reference sequence). The data were produced by immunoSEQ multiplex PCR, yet TCRdb's version contains in-frame clones alone and is incomplete. The sample contains a few hundred thousand clones, over 70% of which appear only once. This sample was included in a study of blood T cell repertoires in COVID-19. In the study overall: Nucleic acid was either cDNA or gDNA, and it came from T cells, B-cell-depleted T cells, or PBMCs.

The sequencing input was peripheral blood. This TCR was recovered from a woman in her forties or fifties with acute or convalescent COVID-19. The chain joins TRBV19 to TRBJ1-2, with unresolved D. CDR3 in DNA: TGTGCCAGTAGTATACACCAGAGGAACTATGGCTACACCTTC. It is translated as CASSIHQRNYGYTF.